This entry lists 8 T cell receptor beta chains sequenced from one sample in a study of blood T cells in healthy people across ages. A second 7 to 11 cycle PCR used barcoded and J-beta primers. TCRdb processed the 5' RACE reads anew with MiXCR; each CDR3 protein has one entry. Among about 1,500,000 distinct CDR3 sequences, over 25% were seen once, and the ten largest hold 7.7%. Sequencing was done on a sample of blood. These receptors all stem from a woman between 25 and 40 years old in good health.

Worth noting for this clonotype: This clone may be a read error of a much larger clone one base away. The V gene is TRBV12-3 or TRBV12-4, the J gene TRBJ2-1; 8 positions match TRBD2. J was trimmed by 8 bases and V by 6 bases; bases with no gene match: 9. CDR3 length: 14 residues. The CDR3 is CASRGGTSRYEQFF. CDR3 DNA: TGTGCCAGCAGGGGCGGGACTAGTCGGTATGAGCAGTTCTTC.

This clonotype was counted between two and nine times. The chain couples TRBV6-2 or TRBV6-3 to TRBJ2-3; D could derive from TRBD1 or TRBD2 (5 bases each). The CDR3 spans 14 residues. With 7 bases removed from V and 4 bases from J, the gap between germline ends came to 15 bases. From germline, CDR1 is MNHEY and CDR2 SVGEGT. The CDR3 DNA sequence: TGTGCCAGCAACTACCGGGACGCCCCAGATACGCAGTATTTT. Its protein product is CASNYRDAPDTQYF.

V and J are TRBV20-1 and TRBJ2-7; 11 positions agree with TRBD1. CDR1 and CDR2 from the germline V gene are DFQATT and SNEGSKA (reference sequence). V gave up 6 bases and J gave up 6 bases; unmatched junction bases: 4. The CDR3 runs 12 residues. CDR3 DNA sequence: TGCAGTGCCAGGACAGGGGGCCGCGAGCAGTACTTC. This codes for CSARTGGREQYF.

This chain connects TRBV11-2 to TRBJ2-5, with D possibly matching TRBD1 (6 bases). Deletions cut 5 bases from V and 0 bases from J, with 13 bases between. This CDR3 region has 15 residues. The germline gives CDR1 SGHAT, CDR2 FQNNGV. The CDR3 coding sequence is TGTGCCAGCAGCCTAGGACGGACAGACCAAGAGACCCAGTACTTC. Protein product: CASSLGRTDQETQYF.

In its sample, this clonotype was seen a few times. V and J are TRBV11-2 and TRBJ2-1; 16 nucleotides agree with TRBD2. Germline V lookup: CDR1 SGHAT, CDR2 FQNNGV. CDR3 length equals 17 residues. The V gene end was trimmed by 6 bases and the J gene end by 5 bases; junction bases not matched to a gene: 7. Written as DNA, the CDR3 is TGTGCCAGCAGTTCGGGACTAGCGGGAGGGTTTCACAATGAGCAGTTCTTC. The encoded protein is CASSSGLAGGFHNEQFF.

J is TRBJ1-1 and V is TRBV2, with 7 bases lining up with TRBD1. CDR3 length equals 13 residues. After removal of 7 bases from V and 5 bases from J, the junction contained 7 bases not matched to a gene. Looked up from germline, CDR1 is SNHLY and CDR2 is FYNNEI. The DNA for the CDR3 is TGTGCCAGCATGCAGGGGGTAGGGACTGAAGCTTTCTTT. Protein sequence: CASMQGVGTEAFF.

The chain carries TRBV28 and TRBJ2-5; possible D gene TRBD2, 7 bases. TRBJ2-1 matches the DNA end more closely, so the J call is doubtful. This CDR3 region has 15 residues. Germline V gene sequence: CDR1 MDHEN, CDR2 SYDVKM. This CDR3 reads CASVLRGGAFKTQFF. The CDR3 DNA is TGTGCCAGCGTATTAAGGGGGGGGGCATTTAAGACCCAGTTCTTC.

CDR3 nucleotide sequence: TGCAGCGCGGATGCCGCGCCCGAAGCTTTCTTT. Translated: CSADAAPEAFF. The chain has TRBV29-1 and TRBJ1-1; unclear D gene. Trimming removed 7 bases from V and 8 bases from J, with 14 bases in between. The germline CDR1 and CDR2 sequences are SQVTM and ANQGSEA. The CDR3 loop spans 11 amino acids. The full variable domain, rest sourced from reference TRBV29-1 and TRBJ1-1, is SAVISQKPSRDICQRGTSLTIQCQVDSQVTMMFWYRQQPGQSLTLIATANQGSEATYESGFVIDKFPISRPNLTFSTLTVSNMSPEDSSIYLCSADAAPEAFFGQGTRLTVV.